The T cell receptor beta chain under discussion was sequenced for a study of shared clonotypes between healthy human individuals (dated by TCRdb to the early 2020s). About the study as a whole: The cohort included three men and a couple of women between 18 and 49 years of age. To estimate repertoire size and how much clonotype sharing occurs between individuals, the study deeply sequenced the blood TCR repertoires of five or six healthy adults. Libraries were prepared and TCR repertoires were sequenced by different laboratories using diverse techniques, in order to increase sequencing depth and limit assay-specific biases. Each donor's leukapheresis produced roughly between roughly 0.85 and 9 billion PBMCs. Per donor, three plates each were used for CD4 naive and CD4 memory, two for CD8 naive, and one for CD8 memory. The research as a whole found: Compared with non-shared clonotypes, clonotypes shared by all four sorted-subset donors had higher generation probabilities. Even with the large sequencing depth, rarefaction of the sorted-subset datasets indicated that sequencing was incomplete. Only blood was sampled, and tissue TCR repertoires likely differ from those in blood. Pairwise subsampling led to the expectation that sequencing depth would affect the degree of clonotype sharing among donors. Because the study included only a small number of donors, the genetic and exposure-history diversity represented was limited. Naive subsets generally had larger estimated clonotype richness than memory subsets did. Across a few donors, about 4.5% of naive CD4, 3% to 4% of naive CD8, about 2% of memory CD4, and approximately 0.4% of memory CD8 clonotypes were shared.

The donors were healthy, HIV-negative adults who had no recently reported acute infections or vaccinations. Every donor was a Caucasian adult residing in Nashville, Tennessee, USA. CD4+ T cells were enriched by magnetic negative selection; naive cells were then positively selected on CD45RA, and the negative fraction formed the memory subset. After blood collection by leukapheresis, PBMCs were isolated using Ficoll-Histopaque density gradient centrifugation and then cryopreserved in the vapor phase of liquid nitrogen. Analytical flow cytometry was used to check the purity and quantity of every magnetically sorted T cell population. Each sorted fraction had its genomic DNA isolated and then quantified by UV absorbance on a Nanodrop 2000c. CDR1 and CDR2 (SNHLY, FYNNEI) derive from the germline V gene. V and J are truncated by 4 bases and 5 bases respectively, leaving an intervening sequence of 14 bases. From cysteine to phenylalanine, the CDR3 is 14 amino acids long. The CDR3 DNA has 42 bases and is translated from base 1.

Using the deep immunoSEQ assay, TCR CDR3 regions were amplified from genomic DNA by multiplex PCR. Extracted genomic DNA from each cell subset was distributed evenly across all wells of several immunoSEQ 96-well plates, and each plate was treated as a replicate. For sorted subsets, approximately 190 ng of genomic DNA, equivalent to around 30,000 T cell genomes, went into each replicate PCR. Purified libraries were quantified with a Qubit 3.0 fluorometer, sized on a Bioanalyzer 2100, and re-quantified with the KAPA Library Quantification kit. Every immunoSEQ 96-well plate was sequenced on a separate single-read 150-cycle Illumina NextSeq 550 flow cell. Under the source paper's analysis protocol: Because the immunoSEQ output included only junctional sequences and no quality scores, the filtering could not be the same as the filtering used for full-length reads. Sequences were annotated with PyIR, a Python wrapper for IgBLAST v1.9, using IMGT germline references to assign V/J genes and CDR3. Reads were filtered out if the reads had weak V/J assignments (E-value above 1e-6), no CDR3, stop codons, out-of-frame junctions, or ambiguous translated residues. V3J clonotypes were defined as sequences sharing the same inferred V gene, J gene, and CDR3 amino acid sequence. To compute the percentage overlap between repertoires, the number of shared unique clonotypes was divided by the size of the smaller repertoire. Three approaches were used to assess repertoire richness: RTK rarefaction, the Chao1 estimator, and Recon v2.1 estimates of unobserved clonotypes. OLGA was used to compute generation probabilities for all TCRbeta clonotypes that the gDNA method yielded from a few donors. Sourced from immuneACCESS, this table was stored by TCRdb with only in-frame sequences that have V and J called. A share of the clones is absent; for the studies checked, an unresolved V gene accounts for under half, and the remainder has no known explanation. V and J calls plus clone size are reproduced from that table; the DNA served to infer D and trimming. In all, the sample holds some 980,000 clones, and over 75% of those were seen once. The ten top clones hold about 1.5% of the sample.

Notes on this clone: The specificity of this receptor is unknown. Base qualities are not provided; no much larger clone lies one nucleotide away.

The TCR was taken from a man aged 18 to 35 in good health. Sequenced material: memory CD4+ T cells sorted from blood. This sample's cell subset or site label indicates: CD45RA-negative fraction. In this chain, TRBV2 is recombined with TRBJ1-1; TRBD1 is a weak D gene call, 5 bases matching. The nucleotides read TGTGCCAGCAGTGCGGAGGGGTCGGGGACTGAAGCTTTCTTT. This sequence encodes CASSAEGSGTEAFF.